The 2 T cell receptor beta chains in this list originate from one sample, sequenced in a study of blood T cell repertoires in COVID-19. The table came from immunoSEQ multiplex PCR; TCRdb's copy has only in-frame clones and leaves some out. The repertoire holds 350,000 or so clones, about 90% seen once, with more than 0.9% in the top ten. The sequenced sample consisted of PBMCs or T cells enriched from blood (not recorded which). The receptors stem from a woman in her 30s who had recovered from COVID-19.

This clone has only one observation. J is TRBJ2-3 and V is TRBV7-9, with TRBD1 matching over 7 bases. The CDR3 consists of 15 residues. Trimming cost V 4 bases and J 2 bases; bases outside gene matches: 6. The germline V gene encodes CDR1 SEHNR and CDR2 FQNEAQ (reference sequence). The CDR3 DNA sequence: TGTGCCAGCAGCTCCGGACAGGCGACCACAGATACGCAGTATTTT. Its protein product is CASSSGQATTDTQYF.

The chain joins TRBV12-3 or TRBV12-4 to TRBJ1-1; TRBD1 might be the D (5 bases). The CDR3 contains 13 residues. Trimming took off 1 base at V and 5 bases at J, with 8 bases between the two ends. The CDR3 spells CASSLGRVTEAFF. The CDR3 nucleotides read TGTGCCAGCAGTTTAGGCAGGGTGACTGAAGCTTTCTTT.